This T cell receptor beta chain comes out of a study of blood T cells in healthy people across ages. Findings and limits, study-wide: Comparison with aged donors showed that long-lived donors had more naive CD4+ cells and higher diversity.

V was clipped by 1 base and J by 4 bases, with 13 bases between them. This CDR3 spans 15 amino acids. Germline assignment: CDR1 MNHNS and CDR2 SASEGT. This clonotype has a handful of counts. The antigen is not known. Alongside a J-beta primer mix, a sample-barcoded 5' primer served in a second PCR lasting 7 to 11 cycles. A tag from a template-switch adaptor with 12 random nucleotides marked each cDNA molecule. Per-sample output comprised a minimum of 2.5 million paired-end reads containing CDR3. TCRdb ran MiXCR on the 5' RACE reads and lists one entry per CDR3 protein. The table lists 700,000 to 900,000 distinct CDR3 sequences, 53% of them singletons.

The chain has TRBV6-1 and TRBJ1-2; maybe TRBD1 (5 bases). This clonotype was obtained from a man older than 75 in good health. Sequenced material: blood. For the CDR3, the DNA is TGTGCCAGCAGTGAAGGGGCAGGGAAGGCCTATGGCTACACCTTC. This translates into CASSEGAGKAYGYTF.